This T cell receptor beta chain appears in the sequencing data of a study of T cells in localized non-small cell lung cancer. TCRdb's table, derived via immunoSEQ multiplex PCR, lists solely in-frame clones and lacks some. Seen here are approximately 47,000 clones, approximately 86% observed once, and the top ten hold around 2.5%. With respect to this clone: What it binds is unknown.

Whole-study findings and limits: Sequencing covered just one tumor region, so heterogeneity cannot be ruled out. Appearances in adjacent lung were noted for a median 57 of the top 100 tumor clones.

The sequence was collected from a man aged 35 to 70 with stage II lung adenocarcinoma. Source: PBMCs, taken before any cancer treatment.

This chain's CDR3 is CASSINPFDYNEQFF. The CDR3 coding sequence is TGTGCCAGTAGTATTAACCCCTTTGACTACAATGAGCAGTTCTTC. This chain connects TRBV19 to TRBJ2-1; D is ambiguous. Trimming left V 3 bases short and J 3 bases short, with 12 bases between. CDR1 and CDR2 (germline): LNHDA, SQIVND (reference sequence). The CDR3 totals 15 residues.